This T cell receptor (beta chain) was identified in a study of low-dose radiotherapy and immunotherapy resistance in tumors. For the study at large: Cohort 1 received 0.5 Gy per fraction every 2 weeks, totaling 6.5 Gy. Fractions of 1 Gy went to Cohort 2 every two weeks, for 13 Gy over 26 weeks.

This clonotype was seen many times. V lost 10 bases to trimming and J lost 0 bases, with 12 bases between them. Looked up from germline, CDR1 is KGHSH and CDR2 is LQKENI. This CDR3 has 14 residues. Time point here: before trial treatment. Priming of first-strand cDNA relied on TRAV- and TRBV-specific primers (covering alpha and beta chains). A roughly 20-cycle PCR with a constant-region primer and V-primer adapter amplified TCRs. TCRdb reanalysed the reads using MiXCR and keeps one entry per CDR3 protein. The table shows 60,000 or so distinct CDR3 sequences, with approximately 26% occurring only once. Specimen: PBMCs, collected before treatment. This TCR came from a male donor with rectosigmoid adenocarcinoma. V usage is TRBV18 and J usage is TRBJ1-4; D uncertain. The CDR3 nucleotides are TGTGCCACCGCGACATTTTCAACTAATGAAAAACTGTTTTTT. Protein product: CATATFSTNEKLFF.